This T cell receptor (beta chain) was sequenced for a study of shared clonotypes between healthy human individuals. Study background: CD8 memory received one plate per donor, CD8 naive two, CD4 memory three and CD4 naive three.

Assay used: immunoSEQ multiplex PCR; TCRdb lists only in-frame clones, some missing. The sample contains around 350,000 clones, around 79% of which appear only once. The sequenced sample was memory CD4+ T cells sorted from blood. The subset here: CD45RA-negative fraction. This TCR was recovered from a man aged 30 to 39 in good health.

CDR3 region: CASSPGTGRLNTEAFF. The DNA for the CDR3 is TGTGCCAGCTCACCAGGGACAGGGAGGTTGAACACTGAAGCTTTCTTT. V usage is TRBV18 and J usage is TRBJ1-1; 9 nucleotides line up with TRBD1. The J segment lost 0 bases and the V segment lost 2 bases, leaving 4 bases of the junction unmatched. The CDR3 runs 16 residues. Germline V gives CDR1 KGHSH, CDR2 LQKENI.